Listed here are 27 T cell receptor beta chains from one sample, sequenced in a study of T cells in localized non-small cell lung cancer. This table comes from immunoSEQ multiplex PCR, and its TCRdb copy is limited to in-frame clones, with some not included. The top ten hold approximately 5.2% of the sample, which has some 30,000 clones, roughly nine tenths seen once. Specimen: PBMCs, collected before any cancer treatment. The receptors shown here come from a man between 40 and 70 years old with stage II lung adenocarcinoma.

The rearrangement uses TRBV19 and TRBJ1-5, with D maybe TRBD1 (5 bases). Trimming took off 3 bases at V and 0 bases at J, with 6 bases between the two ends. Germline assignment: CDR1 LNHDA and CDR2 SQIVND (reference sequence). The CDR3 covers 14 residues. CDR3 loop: CASSMGPSNQPQHF. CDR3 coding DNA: TGTGCCAGTAGTATGGGGCCTAGCAATCAGCCCCAGCATTTT.

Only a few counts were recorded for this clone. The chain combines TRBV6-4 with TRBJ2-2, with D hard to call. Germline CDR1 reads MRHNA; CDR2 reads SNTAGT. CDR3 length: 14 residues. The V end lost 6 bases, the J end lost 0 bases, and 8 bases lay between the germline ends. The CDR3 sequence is CASSAQTNTGELFF. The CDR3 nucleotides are TGTGCCAGCAGCGCTCAGACGAACACCGGGGAGCTGTTTTTT.

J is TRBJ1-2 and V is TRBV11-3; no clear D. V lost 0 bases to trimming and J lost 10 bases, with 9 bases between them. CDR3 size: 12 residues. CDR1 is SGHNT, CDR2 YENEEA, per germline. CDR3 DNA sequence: TGTGCCAGCAGCTTAGATTTCGGGGACTACACCTTC. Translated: CASSLDFGDYTF.

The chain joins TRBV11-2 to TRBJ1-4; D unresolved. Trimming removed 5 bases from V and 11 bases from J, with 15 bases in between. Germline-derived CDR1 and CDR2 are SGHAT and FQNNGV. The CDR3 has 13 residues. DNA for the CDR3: TGTGCCAGCAGCCTTAGAAGACTGGAGAAACTGTTTTTT. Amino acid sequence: CASSLRRLEKLFF.

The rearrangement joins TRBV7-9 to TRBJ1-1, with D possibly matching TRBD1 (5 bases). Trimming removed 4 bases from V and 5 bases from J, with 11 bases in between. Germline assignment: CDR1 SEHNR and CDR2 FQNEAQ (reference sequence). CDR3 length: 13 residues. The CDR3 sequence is CASSSDSPTEAFF. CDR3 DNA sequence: TGTGCCAGCAGCTCCGACAGCCCAACTGAAGCTTTCTTT.

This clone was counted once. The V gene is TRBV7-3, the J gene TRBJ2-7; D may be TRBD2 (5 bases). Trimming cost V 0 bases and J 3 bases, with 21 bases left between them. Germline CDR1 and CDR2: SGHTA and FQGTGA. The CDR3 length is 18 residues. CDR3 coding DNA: TGTGCCAGCAGCTTAACGTTAGAAGAGGGTGGGGAGAGCTACGAGCAGTACTTC. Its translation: CASSLTLEEGGESYEQYF.

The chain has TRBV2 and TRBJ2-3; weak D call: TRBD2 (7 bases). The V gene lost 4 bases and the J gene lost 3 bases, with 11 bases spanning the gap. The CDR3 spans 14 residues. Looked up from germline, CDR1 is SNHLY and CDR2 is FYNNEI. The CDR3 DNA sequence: TGTGCCAGCAGTGCACAGGGAGGGACAGATACGCAGTATTTT. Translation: CASSAQGGTDTQYF.

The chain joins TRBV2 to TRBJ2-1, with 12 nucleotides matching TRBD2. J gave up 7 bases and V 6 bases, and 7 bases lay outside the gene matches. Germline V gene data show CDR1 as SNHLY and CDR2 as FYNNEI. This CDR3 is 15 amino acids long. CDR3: CASRETSGRGNEQFF. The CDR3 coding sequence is TGTGCCAGCAGGGAGACTAGCGGGAGAGGAAATGAGCAGTTCTTC.

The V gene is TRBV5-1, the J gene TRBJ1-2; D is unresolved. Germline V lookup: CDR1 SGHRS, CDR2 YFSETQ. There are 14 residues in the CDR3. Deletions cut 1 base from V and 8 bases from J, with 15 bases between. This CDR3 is CASSLSGRERGYTF. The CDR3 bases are TGCGCCAGCAGCTTGTCAGGCCGCGAACGGGGCTACACCTTC. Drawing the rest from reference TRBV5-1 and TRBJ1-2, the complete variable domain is KAGVTQTPRYLIKTRGQQVTLSCSPISGHRSVSWYQQTPGQGLQFLFEYFSETQRNKGNFPGRFSGRQFSNSRSEMNVSTLELGDSALYLCASSLSGRERGYTFGSGTRLTVV.

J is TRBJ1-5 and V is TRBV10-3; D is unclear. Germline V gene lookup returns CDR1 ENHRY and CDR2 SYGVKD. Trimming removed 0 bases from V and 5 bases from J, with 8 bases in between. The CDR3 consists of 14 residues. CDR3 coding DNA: TGTGCCATCAGTGAGTCGAACGCGGATCAGCCCCAGCATTTT. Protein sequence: CAISESNADQPQHF.

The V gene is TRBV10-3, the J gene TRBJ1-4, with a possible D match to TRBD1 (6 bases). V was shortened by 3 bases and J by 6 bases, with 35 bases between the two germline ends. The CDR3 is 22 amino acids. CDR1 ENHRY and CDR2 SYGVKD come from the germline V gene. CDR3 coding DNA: TGTGCCATCAGTGACTTTGGGGGATCTGCGCCTGCCCGCGGGGGCCATCATGAAAAACTGTTTTTT. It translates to CAISDFGGSAPARGGHHEKLFF.

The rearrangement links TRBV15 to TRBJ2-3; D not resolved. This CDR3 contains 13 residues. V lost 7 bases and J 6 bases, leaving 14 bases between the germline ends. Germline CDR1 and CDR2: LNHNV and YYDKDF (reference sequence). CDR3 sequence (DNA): TGTGCCACCACCATATTTCGTGTGGATACGCAGTATTTT. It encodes CATTIFRVDTQYF.

The chain's CDR3 is CASSSVEFYEQYF. The CDR3 nucleotides are TGTGCCAGCAGTTCTGTCGAGTTCTACGAGCAGTACTTC. The chain combines TRBV6-5 with TRBJ2-7; D gene uncertain. The CDR3 sequence is 13 residues long. Per germline, CDR1 MNHEY and CDR2 SVGAGI. Trimming shortened V by 4 bases and J by 3 bases, and 10 bases separated the two germline ends.

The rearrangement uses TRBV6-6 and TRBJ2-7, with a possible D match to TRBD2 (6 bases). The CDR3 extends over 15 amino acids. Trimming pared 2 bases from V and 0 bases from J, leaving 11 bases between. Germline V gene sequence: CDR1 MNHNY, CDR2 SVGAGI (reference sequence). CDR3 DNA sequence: TGTGCCAGCAGTTACGAGGAGGGGTCCTCCTACGAGCAGTACTTC. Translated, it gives CASSYEEGSSYEQYF.

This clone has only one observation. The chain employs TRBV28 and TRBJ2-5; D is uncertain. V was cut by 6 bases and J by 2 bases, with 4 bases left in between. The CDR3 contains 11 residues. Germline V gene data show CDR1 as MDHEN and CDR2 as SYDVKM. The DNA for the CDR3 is TGTGCCAGCAGGGGGCAAGAGACCCAGTACTTC. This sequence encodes CASRGQETQYF.

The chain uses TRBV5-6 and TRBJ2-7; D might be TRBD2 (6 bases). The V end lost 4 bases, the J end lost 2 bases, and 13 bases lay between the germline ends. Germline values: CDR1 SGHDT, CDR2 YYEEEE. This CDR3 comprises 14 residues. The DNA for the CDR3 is TGTGCCAGCAGCCCTCTAGCGTGGGCCTACGAGCAGTACTTC. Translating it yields CASSPLAWAYEQYF. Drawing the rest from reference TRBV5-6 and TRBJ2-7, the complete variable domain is DAGVTQSPTHLIKTRGQQVTLRCSPKSGHDTVSWYQQALGQGPQFIFQYYEEEERQRGNFPDRFSGHQFPNYSSELNVNALLLGDSALYLCASSPLAWAYEQYFGPGTRLTVT.

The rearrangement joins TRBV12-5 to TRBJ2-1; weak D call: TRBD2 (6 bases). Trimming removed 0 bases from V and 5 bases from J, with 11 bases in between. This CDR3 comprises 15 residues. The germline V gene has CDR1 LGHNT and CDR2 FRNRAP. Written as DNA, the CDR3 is TGTGCTAGTGGTTTGGTTCAAGCGGGTGACAATGAGCAGTTCTTC. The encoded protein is CASGLVQAGDNEQFF.

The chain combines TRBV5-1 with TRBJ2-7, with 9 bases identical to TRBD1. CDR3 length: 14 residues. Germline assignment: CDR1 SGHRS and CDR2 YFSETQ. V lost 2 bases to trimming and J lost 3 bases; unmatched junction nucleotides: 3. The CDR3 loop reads CASSFLTGGYEQYF. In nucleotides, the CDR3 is TGCGCCAGCAGCTTCCTGACAGGGGGCTACGAGCAGTACTTC.

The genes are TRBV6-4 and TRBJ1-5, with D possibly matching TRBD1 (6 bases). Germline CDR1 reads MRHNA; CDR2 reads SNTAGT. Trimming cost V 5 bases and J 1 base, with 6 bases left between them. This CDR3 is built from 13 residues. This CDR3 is CASSTGSNQPQHF. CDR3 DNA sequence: TGTGCCAGCAGTACAGGGAGCAATCAGCCCCAGCATTTT.

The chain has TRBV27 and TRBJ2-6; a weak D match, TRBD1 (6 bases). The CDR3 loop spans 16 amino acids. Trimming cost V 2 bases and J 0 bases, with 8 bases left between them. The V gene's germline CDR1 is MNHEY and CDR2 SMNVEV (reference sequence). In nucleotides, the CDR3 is TGTGCCAGCAGTTTAGACAGGAGCTCTGGGGCCAACGTCCTGACTTTC. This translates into CASSLDRSSGANVLTF.

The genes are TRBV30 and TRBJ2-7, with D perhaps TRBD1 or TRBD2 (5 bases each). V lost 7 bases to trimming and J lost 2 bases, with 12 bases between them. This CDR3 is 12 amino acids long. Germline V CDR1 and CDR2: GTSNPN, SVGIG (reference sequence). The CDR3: CALGRDTYEQYF. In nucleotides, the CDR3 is TGTGCCTTGGGACGGGATACCTACGAGCAGTACTTC.

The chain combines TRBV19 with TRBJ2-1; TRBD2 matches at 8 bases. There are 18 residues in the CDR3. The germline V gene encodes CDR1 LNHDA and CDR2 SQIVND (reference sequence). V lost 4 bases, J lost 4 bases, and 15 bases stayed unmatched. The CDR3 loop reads CASSKGTGGGSGYNEQFF. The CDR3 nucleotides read TGTGCCAGTAGTAAGGGGACGGGAGGGGGTAGCGGATACAATGAGCAGTTCTTC.

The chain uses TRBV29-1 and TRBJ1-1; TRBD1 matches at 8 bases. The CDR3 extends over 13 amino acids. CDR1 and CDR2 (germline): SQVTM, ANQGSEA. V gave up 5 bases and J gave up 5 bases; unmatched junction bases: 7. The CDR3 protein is CSVRTGMGTEAFF. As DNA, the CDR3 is TGCAGCGTTCGGACAGGGATGGGGACTGAAGCTTTCTTT.

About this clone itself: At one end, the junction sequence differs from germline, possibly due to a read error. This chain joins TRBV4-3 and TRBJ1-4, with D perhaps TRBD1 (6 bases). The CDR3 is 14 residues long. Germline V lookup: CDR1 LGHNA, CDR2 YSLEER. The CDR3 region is CASSQGLDRSPGVF. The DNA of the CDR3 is TGCGCCAGCAGCCAAGGTTTGGACAGATCCCCCGGGGTTTTT.

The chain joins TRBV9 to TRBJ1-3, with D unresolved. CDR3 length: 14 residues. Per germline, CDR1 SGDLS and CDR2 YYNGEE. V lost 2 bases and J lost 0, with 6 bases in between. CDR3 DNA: TGTGCCAGCAGCGTGGCCTACTCTGGAAACACCATATATTTT. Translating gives CASSVAYSGNTIYF. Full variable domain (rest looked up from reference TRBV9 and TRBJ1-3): DSGVTQTPKHLITATGQRVTLRCSPRSGDLSVYWYQQSLDQGLQFLIQYYNGEERAKGNILERFSAQQFPDLHSELNLSSLELGDSALYFCASSVAYSGNTIYFGEGSWLTVV.

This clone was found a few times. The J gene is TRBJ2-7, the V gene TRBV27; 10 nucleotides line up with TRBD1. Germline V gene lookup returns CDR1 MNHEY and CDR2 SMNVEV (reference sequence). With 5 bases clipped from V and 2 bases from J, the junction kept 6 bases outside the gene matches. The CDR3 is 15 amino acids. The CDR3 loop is CASSRGTGDAYEQYF. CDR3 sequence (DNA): TGTGCCAGCAGTCGCGGGACAGGGGATGCCTACGAGCAGTACTTC.

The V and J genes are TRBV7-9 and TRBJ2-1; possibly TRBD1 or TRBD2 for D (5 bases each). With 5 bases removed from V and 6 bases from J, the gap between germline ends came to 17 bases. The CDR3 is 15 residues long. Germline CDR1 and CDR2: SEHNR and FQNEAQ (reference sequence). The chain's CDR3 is CASSPSGTPINEQFF. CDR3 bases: TGTGCCAGCAGCCCCTCCGGGACCCCTATCAATGAGCAGTTCTTC.